This T cell receptor (beta chain) was retrieved from a study of early T cells in non-severe SARS-CoV-2 infection. Overall study context: The study sequenced bulk RNA from unsorted whole blood, with chains unpaired.

Study findings and constraints: Anti-spike CD8 responses were favored by VDJdb matching, which missed private and CD4 specificities.

The TCR library protocol was used to attach unique molecular identifiers. These identifiers were attached to individual cDNA molecules. One entry per CDR3 protein, called by TCRdb with MiXCR from the 5' RACE reads. The sample includes 80,000 to 100,000 distinct CDR3 sequences, around an eighth of them seen just once. This clonotype has ten or more counts. Its antigen is as yet unknown. This CDR3 comprises 12 residues. The V gene lost 9 bases and the J gene lost 8 bases, with 14 bases spanning the gap. The sequenced sample consisted of whole blood. The genes are TRBV12-3 or TRBV12-4 and TRBJ1-3; D perhaps matches TRBD1 (6 bases). This receptor was obtained from an adult who was a healthcare worker with PCR-confirmed SARS-CoV-2 infection or an uninfected control (not recorded which). This chain's CDR3 is CASSQGSDTIYF. The CDR3 nucleotides read TGTGCCAGTTCACAGGGTTCGGACACCATATATTTT.